The sample holds a few counts of the clone carrying this T cell receptor (beta chain). The data are from a study of T-cell reconstitution after alpha-beta-depleted transplantation in children. Unique molecular identifiers were incorporated when the TCRbeta library was constructed. TCRdb processed the PCR reads anew with MiXCR; each CDR3 protein has one entry. The table has some 500,000 distinct CDR3 sequences, approximately 29% seen once; the top ten hold less than 2.5%. Germline V gene sequence: CDR1 LGHNA, CDR2 YSLEER. Between the trimmed V and J ends, which lost 5 bases and 7 bases, there was a span of 11 bases. This CDR3 is built from 12 residues.

This chain uses TRBV4-3 with TRBJ1-2, with D tentatively TRBD1 (6 bases). The specimen was PBMCs from the stem cell graft donor, collected from the stem cell graft. The TCR originated in a human donor who donated a stem cell graft to a child with aplastic anemia. CDR3 nucleotide sequence: TGCGCCAGCAGCGATAAGGGGGGTGGCTACACCTTC. It yields the protein CASSDKGGGYTF.